These T cell receptor beta chains were read from a single sample in a study of blood T cell repertoires in COVID-19. Using immunoSEQ multiplex PCR, the repertoire was profiled, and TCRdb retains in-frame clones only, with some absent. Seen here are around 100,000 clones, about 80% observed once, and the top ten hold approximately 31%. Specimen: peripheral blood. These receptor sequences come from a man aged 65 to 79 with active or convalescent COVID-19. CDR3s include the opening cysteine and the closing phenylalanine or tryptophan. A D gene is named only where the DNA matches it firmly. The size of a clone is reported for some rows only, either as once, few or many, or as a class for expanded clones.

CDR3 DNA,CDR3 protein,V gene,CDR3 length,clone size,J gene,D gene
TGTGCCAGCAGTTTAGGGAGGGGCTACAATCAGCCCCAGCATTTT,CASSLGRGYNQPQHF,TRBV5-6,15,-,TRBJ1-5,-
TGTGCCAGCAGCTTAGGGGGAGGAGGCCAGCCCCAGCATTTT,CASSLGGGGQPQHF,TRBV7-8,14,-,TRBJ1-5,-
TGTGCCAGCAGTGCGCAGGAGGGTTACGAGCAGTACTTC,CASSAQEGYEQYF,TRBV6-4,13,-,TRBJ2-7,-
TGTGCCAGCAGCCTGGGGGGTCGCACTGAAGCTTTCTTT,CASSLGGRTEAFF,TRBV12-3/TRBV12-4,13,-,TRBJ1-1,-
TGTGCCAGCAGCTTGATGGGGGAGGTGGGCTATGGCTACACCTTC,CASSLMGEVGYGYTF,TRBV5-4,15,-,TRBJ1-2,-
TGTGCCAGCAGGAATGACAAGTACACTGAAGCTTTCTTT,CASRNDKYTEAFF,TRBV6-4,13,-,TRBJ1-1,-
TGTGCCAGCAGCGTTTTTGACAGTAAAAGCTCCTACAATGAGCAGTTCTTC,CASSVFDSKSSYNEQFF,TRBV9,17,-,TRBJ2-1,-
TGTGCCAGCAGCTTAGCCTCGACAGGGGCCCCTCTCCACTTC,CASSLASTGAPLHF,TRBV7-9,14,few,TRBJ2-7,TRBD1
TGTGCCACCAGTGATATAACTAACAGGGGGACAGATACGCAGTATTTT,CATSDITNRGTDTQYF,TRBV24-1,16,-,TRBJ2-3,TRBD1
TGCGCCAGCAGCCAAGTCCCGACAGGGGCTAATTTTCACTATGGCTACACCTTC,CASSQVPTGANFHYGYTF,TRBV4-3,18,-,TRBJ1-2,TRBD1
TGCGCCAGCAGCCAAGATCTATCGACAGCGGGCTATGGCTACACCTTC,CASSQDLSTAGYGYTF,TRBV4-3,16,-,TRBJ1-2,-
TGTGCCAGCAGCCAAGGGACAGGGTATTCACCCCTCCACTTT,CASSQGTGYSPLHF,TRBV5-8,14,once,TRBJ1-6,TRBD1
TGCGCCAGCAGCCAAGCGGGGACCCAGTACTTC,CASSQAGTQYF,TRBV4-3,11,-,TRBJ2-5,-
TGTGCCAGCGGTTCCGGGGGTGTCAGGGTCGGTAGCAATCAGCCCCAGCATTTT,CASGSGGVRVGSNQPQHF,TRBV28,18,-,TRBJ1-5,-
TGTGCCAGCAGTTACTTGAGGACTAGCGGGAGAGGAAATGAGCAGTTCTTC,CASSYLRTSGRGNEQFF,TRBV6-2/TRBV6-3,17,-,TRBJ2-1,TRBD2
TGCGCCAGCAGCCCCTACCAAGGGGGCGGCCAGCCCCAGCATTTT,CASSPYQGGGQPQHF,TRBV4-1,15,-,TRBJ1-5,TRBD1
TGTGCCAGTAGTCCAGGGTGGCAAGAGACCCAGTACTTC,CASSPGWQETQYF,TRBV19,13,-,TRBJ2-5,-
TGTGCCAGCAGTTTATGGTTCCAGGGGGCCAATAATTCACCCCTCCACTTT,CASSLWFQGANNSPLHF,TRBV28,17,once,TRBJ1-6,TRBD1
TGTGCCAGCAGCTCTTATGAGGCCAATGAGCAGTTCTTC,CASSSYEANEQFF,TRBV11-1,13,-,TRBJ2-1,-
TGTGCCAGTAGTCTCGGACTGCAGTACGAGCAGTACTTC,CASSLGLQYEQYF,TRBV19,13,few,TRBJ2-7,-
TGTGCCTGGAGTGGGGGAGGGCTTGAGCAGTTCTTC,CAWSGGGLEQFF,TRBV30,12,-,TRBJ2-1,TRBD2
TGTGCCAGCAGCCAAGAGGGGGCAGGGATTTGGAATGAGCAGTTCTTC,CASSQEGAGIWNEQFF,TRBV4-2,16,-,TRBJ2-1,-
TGTGCCAGCAGCCAAGGAGGAATATCCTACGAGCAGTACTTC,CASSQGGISYEQYF,TRBV4-2,14,-,TRBJ2-7,-
TGTGCCAGCAGCCCTGGGGGGGGACTAGCCGCAGATACGCAGTATTTT,CASSPGGGLAADTQYF,TRBV9,16,-,TRBJ2-3,TRBD2
TGTGCCAGCAGCTTAGTCGCGCGGGGGGGCACAGGGAGGGAGCAGTACTTC,CASSLVARGGTGREQYF,TRBV7-8,17,-,TRBJ2-7,TRBD2
TGCGCCAGCAGCCAAGACGTACTAGTCTCCGAGCAGTACTTC,CASSQDVLVSEQYF,TRBV4-1,14,-,TRBJ2-7,-